This T cell receptor beta chain was found in a study of blood T cell repertoires in COVID-19. Study information: Samples came from the United States, Italy and Spain, spanning acute and convalescent COVID-19.

Participants were aged roughly 18 to 89 years from 20 to 30 US areas. Cohort allocation depended upon clinical history that participants reported. This CDR3 is built from 15 residues. Germline V gene lookup returns CDR1 SGDLS and CDR2 YYNGEE. V was trimmed by 0 bases and J by 4 bases, leaving 10 bases between them. This clone has only one observation. Authors' data handling: Reference gene primers were amplified, and this amplification served to estimate nucleated cell counts. Sequencing was performed with immunoSEQ multiplex PCR; in TCRdb, only in-frame clones are kept and a portion is missing. V and J calls and clone size are those listed in that table; D and trimming were worked out from the DNA. The data show a few hundred thousand clones, approximately 80% seen once.

Sequenced sample: PBMCs or T cells enriched from blood (not recorded which). The chain is built from TRBV9 and TRBJ1-4; D unresolved. The TCR originated in a woman aged 40 to 50 with acute COVID-19. The CDR3 DNA sequence: TGTGCCAGCAGCGTAGCTCTGGGGAGTAATGAAAAACTGTTTTTT. Amino acids: CASSVALGSNEKLFF.